These 18 T cell receptor beta chains were all obtained from the same sample, sequenced in a study of OX40 agonist ivuxolimab in advanced cancers. Clones were sequenced by immunoSEQ multiplex PCR, and TCRdb holds only the in-frame ones, with some missing. This sample yields around 45,000 clones, of which roughly 93% are seen a single time; 19% belongs to the top ten. The sequences come from CD4+ or CD8+ T cells sorted from blood, collected in a trial of the OX40 agonist ivuxolimab. The receptor set was obtained from an adult with an advanced solid tumor such as melanoma, head and neck, liver or kidney cancer.

J is TRBJ2-1 and V is TRBV29-1; 9 nucleotides match TRBD2. The CDR3 consists of 19 residues. V trimming: 6 bases; J trimming: 0 bases; junction bases outside the gene matches: 18. Per germline, CDR1 SQVTM and CDR2 ANQGSEA. The CDR3 DNA reads TGCAGCGTAGACACAGCGGGGGGCCTTGGATCCAGCTCCTACAATGAGCAGTTCTTC. Amino acids: CSVDTAGGLGSSSYNEQFF.

This chain links TRBV7-9 with TRBJ2-1, with D possibly being TRBD2 (5 bases). Germline CDR1 reads SEHNR; CDR2 reads FQNEAQ (reference sequence). Trimming took 1 base from V and 0 from J, leaving 13 bases between them. This CDR3 has 17 residues. The CDR3 DNA reads TGTGCCAGCAGCTTAGGTAGTCCGGGAAGCTCCTACAATGAGCAGTTCTTC. This encodes CASSLGSPGSSYNEQFF.

The CDR3 reads CASSVGHYGYTF. Here the CDR3 DNA reads TGTGCCAGCAGCGTAGGACACTATGGCTACACCTTC. The rearrangement uses TRBV9 and TRBJ1-2, with no clear D. The CDR3 runs to 12 residues. The V and J ends lost 0 bases and 3 bases respectively, with 3 bases between them. Germline V gene sequence: CDR1 SGDLS, CDR2 YYNGEE.

The V gene is TRBV2, the J gene TRBJ2-1; D not resolved. The V gene lost 5 bases and the J gene lost 9 bases, with 14 bases spanning the gap. There are 13 residues in the CDR3. CDR1 and CDR2 (germline): SNHLY, FYNNEI. The CDR3 DNA is TGTGCCAGCAGTCTCGGGTCAAGCAGTGAGCAGTTCTTC. This encodes CASSLGSSSEQFF.

The V call is TRBV5-6, the J call TRBJ1-1, with D tentatively TRBD1 (6 bases). CDR1 and CDR2 (germline): SGHDT, YYEEEE. Trimming removed 5 bases from V and 3 bases from J, with 17 bases in between. The CDR3 length is 15 residues. CDR3 DNA: TGTGCCAGCAGACTTGGTGGACAGTGGGACACTGAAGCTTTCTTT. Translation: CASRLGGQWDTEAFF.

V usage is TRBV7-9 and J usage is TRBJ1-1; no clear D gene. The V and J ends lost 7 bases and 1 base respectively, with 10 bases between them. This CDR3 region has 13 residues. CDR1 SEHNR and CDR2 FQNEAQ come from the germline V gene (reference sequence). The CDR3: CASTPWGNTEAFF. The CDR3 DNA reads TGTGCCAGCACCCCCTGGGGGAACACTGAAGCTTTCTTT.

In this sample, this clone turned up a few times. CDR3 sequence reads: CASTPGVGGYNEQFF. The CDR3 DNA sequence: TGTGCCAGCACTCCAGGCGTGGGGGGCTACAATGAGCAGTTCTTC. The chain recombines TRBV6-1 with TRBJ2-1, with TRBD2 as a possible D gene (6 bases). This CDR3 has 15 amino acids. The V and J ends lost 7 bases and 3 bases respectively, with 16 bases between them. Germline CDR1 MNHNS, CDR2 SASEGT.

The table lists this clone with a few counts. This rearrangement joins TRBV27 to TRBJ1-1; D ambiguous. Trimming pared 4 bases from V and 5 bases from J, leaving 5 bases between. Germline assignment: CDR1 MNHEY and CDR2 SMNVEV (reference sequence). The CDR3 totals 11 residues. The CDR3 here is CASSSGTEAFF. CDR3 coding DNA: TGTGCCAGCAGTTCGGGGACTGAAGCTTTCTTT.

V is TRBV11-2 and J is TRBJ1-1, with 9 bases identical to TRBD1. With V trimmed by 1 base and J by 0 bases, 3 bases remained unmatched. CDR1 and CDR2 from the germline V gene are SGHAT and FQNNGV. The CDR3 length is 16 residues. In nucleotides, the CDR3 is TGTGCCAGCAGCTTAGGGACAGGGGTCATGAACACTGAAGCTTTCTTT. Translating it yields CASSLGTGVMNTEAFF. Looking up the rest from reference TRBV11-2 and TRBJ1-1 gives the full variable domain: EAGVAQSPRYKIIEKRQSVAFWCNPISGHATLYWYQQILGQGPKLLIQFQNNGVVDDSQLPKDRFSAERLKGVDSTLKIQPAKLEDSAVYLCASSLGTGVMNTEAFFGQGTRLTVV.

Here the CDR3 DNA reads TGCGCCAGCAGCTTGGAAGGGGGTAACTATGGCTACACCTTC. Residues: CASSLEGGNYGYTF. V usage is TRBV5-1 and J usage is TRBJ1-2; TRBD1 might be the D (6 bases). Germline CDR1 and CDR2: SGHRS and YFSETQ. The CDR3 has 14 amino acids. Trimming pared 0 bases from V and 1 base from J, leaving 7 bases between.

This clone has just a few counts. CDR3 DNA: TGTGCCTGGGACTCCGGGACAGGTGAAAAACTGTTTTTT. This translates into CAWDSGTGEKLFF. The chain recombines TRBV30 with TRBJ1-4, with 8 positions matching TRBD1. This CDR3 region has 13 residues. V was clipped by 5 bases and J by 7 bases; unmatched bases: 6. The V gene's germline CDR1 is GTSNPN and CDR2 SVGIG (reference sequence).

The J gene is TRBJ2-2, the V gene TRBV6-5, with D possibly matching TRBD1 (5 bases). Germline values: CDR1 MNHEY, CDR2 SVGAGI. V lost 6 bases and J lost 5, with 13 bases in between. The CDR3 is 14 amino acids. The CDR3 DNA sequence: TGTGCCAGCAGACCCACCCCAGGGACCGGGGAGCTGTTTTTT. Translated, it gives CASRPTPGTGELFF.

The CDR3 region is CASSFRGPTRGEQFF. The CDR3 bases are TGTGCCAGCAGTTTCCGGGGCCCGACGCGTGGTGAGCAGTTCTTC. The V and J genes are TRBV28 and TRBJ2-1; tentatively, D is TRBD1 or TRBD2 (5 bases each). Per germline, CDR1 MDHEN and CDR2 SYDVKM. The CDR3 has 15 amino acids. The ends were cut back, 3 bases at V and 9 bases at J, with 18 bases in the middle.

CDR3 in amino acids: CASSPPLGVANYGYTF. In DNA form, the CDR3 reads TGTGCCAGCAGCCCCCCACTGGGGGTTGCGAACTATGGCTACACCTTC. This chain joins TRBV7-9 and TRBJ1-2; a weak D match, TRBD1 (5 bases). The CDR3 spans 16 residues. CDR1 and CDR2 (germline): SEHNR, FQNEAQ (reference sequence). The V and J ends lost 5 bases and 2 bases respectively, with 18 bases between them.

The genes are TRBV7-8 and TRBJ2-3, with D tentatively TRBD2 (5 bases). The CDR3 runs to 17 residues. Trimming took off 5 bases at V and 2 bases at J, with 20 bases between the two ends. Per the germline V gene, CDR1 is SGHVS and CDR2 is FQNEAQ. The CDR3 DNA sequence: TGTGCCAGCAGCCCTAAAAATACGGGGAGCCCCACAGATACGCAGTATTTT. Protein: CASSPKNTGSPTDTQYF. Variable domain in full (rest from reference TRBV7-8 and TRBJ2-3): GAGVSQSPRYKVAKRGQDVALRCDPISGHVSLFWYQQALGQGPEFLTYFQNEAQLDKSGLPSDRFFAERPEGSVSTLKIQRTQQEDSAVYLCASSPKNTGSPTDTQYFGPGTRLTVL.

The chain joins TRBV25-1 to TRBJ2-7; D uncertain. The CDR3 consists of 12 residues. V lost 8 bases and J lost 3, with 11 bases in between. Germline CDR1 MGHDK, CDR2 SYGVNS. For the CDR3, the DNA is TGTGCCAGCGGGTCGGCCCTCTACGAGCAGTACTTC. Protein sequence: CASGSALYEQYF.

The chain joins TRBV19 to TRBJ2-7; D gene unclear. The germline CDR1 and CDR2 sequences are LNHDA and SQIVND (reference sequence). V was trimmed by 1 base and J by 0 bases, leaving 7 bases between them. The CDR3 totals 14 residues. This CDR3 is CASSIGKGSYEQYF. The CDR3 coding sequence is TGTGCCAGTAGTATAGGAAAGGGCTCCTACGAGCAGTACTTC. Based on the CDR3 plus reference TRBV19 and TRBJ2-7, the full variable domain is DGGITQSPKYLFRKEGQNVTLSCEQNLNHDAMYWYRQDPGQGLRLIYYSQIVNDFQKGDIAEGYSVSREKKESFPLTVTSAQKNPTAFYLCASSIGKGSYEQYFGPGTRLTVT.

This chain connects TRBV30 to TRBJ1-2; weak D call: TRBD1 (5 bases). The CDR3 covers 13 residues. Per germline, CDR1 GTSNPN and CDR2 SVGIG (reference sequence). CDR3 sequence: CAQDEPEGYGYTF. For the CDR3, the DNA is TGTGCACAGGACGAGCCGGAGGGGTATGGCTACACCTTC. Full variable domain (remainder filled in from reference TRBV30 and TRBJ1-2): SQTIHQWPATLVQPVGSPLSLECTVEGTSNPNLYWYRQAAGRGLQLLFYSVGIGQISSEVPQNLSASRPQDRQFILSSKKLLLSDSGFYLCAQDEPEGYGYTFGSGTRLTVV.